The next 11 T cell receptor beta chains were all read from a single sample in a study of blood T cell repertoires in COVID-19 (dated by TCRdb to about 2020). The library relied on the immunoSEQ multiplex PCR assay. What TCRdb holds here is the immuneACCESS table cut down to in-frame rearrangements. Part of the clones is not present; checked against another copy, under half of the missing clones reflect an unresolved V gene, and the others are unexplained. The sample profile shows fewer than 85,000 clones; around 83% of them were found once. Of the sample, around 6% falls within the top ten clones. Sequenced material: peripheral blood. These TCRs come from a woman between 55 and 75 years old with acute or convalescent COVID-19.

The V gene is TRBV30, the J gene TRBJ1-2; the match to TRBD1 covers 10 bases. The CDR3 is 14 residues long. Germline V gene sequence: CDR1 GTSNPN, CDR2 SVGIG (reference sequence). The ends lost 4 bases at V and 5 bases at J; junction bases unmatched: 7. In nucleotides, the CDR3 is TGTGCCTGGAACCCAGGACAGGGGGGTTATGGCTACACCTTC. Translating gives CAWNPGQGGYGYTF. Full variable domain (outside the CDR3, taken from reference TRBV30 and TRBJ1-2): SQTIHQWPATLVQPVGSPLSLECTVEGTSNPNLYWYRQAAGRGLQLLFYSVGIGQISSEVPQNLSASRPQDRQFILSSKKLLLSDSGFYLCAWNPGQGGYGYTFGSGTRLTVV.

This clone came up once. The chain's CDR3 is CASSFRVRDYGYTF. For the CDR3, the DNA is TGCGCCAGCAGCTTTCGGGTACGGGACTATGGCTACACCTTC. The chain uses TRBV5-1 and TRBJ1-2; no clear D gene. Looked up from germline, CDR1 is SGHRS and CDR2 is YFSETQ. The V gene lost 2 bases and the J gene lost 3 bases, with 11 bases spanning the gap. The CDR3 totals 14 residues.

This sequence joins TRBV19 and TRBJ1-1; D gene uncertain. The CDR3 runs 12 residues. Trimming removed 3 bases from V and 5 bases from J, with 7 bases in between. Germline loops: CDR1 LNHDA, CDR2 SQIVND (reference sequence). CDR3 nucleotide sequence: TGTGCCAGTAGTATTGGGAGGACTGAAGCTTTCTTT. Its protein product is CASSIGRTEAFF.

The chain joins TRBV11-2 to TRBJ2-7; the D gene is possibly TRBD1 (5 bases). V lost 5 bases and J 3 bases, leaving 14 bases between the germline ends. Germline V CDR1 and CDR2: SGHAT, FQNNGV. This CDR3 spans 14 amino acids. This CDR3 reads CASSPSTQGYEQYF. The CDR3 DNA reads TGTGCCAGCAGCCCGTCCACCCAGGGCTACGAGCAGTACTTC.

The chain employs TRBV5-8 and TRBJ1-2, with a tentative D call TRBD1 (6 bases). V was clipped by 0 bases and J by 7 bases, with 16 bases between them. In germline, CDR1 is SGHTS, CDR2 YDEGEE. The length of the CDR3 is 15 residues. DNA for the CDR3: TGTGCCAGCAGCTTGGCCCTGGGGACAACTAGTGGCTACACCTTC. This gives the protein CASSLALGTTSGYTF.

The table lists this clone with a few counts. The chain is built from TRBV2 and TRBJ1-2, with 9 bases fitting TRBD1. CDR1 SNHLY and CDR2 FYNNEI come from the germline V gene. V shed 6 bases, J shed 10 bases, and the junction held 9 bases outside the gene matches. The CDR3 runs 13 residues. The CDR3 protein is CASSPGQGRSYTF. CDR3 in DNA: TGTGCCAGCAGCCCCGGACAGGGGCGCTCCTACACCTTC.

The gene calls are TRBV29-1 and TRBJ2-2; possibly TRBD2 for D (5 bases). CDR3 length equals 13 residues. With 3 bases removed from V and 7 bases from J, the gap between germline ends came to 12 bases. Germline V gene data show CDR1 as SQVTM and CDR2 as ANQGSEA. CDR3 nucleotides: TGCAGCGTTGAGAGTCCGGGATACGGGGAGCTGTTTTTT. Encoded protein: CSVESPGYGELFF.

V and J are TRBV4-1 and TRBJ2-3; 8 bases map to TRBD2. The junction had 3 bases not matched to a gene; V was cut back by 0 bases and J by 4 bases. This CDR3 contains 15 residues. Germline V CDR1 and CDR2: MGHRA, YSYEKL. The CDR3 region has the DNA TGCGCCAGCAGCCAAGAAGGGACTAGTGCAGATACGCAGTATTTT. Translation gives CASSQEGTSADTQYF.

The rearrangement links TRBV2 to TRBJ2-3; D remains unclear. The CDR3 has 13 amino acids. V was trimmed by 5 bases and J by 1 base, leaving 7 bases between them. Germline CDR1 and CDR2: SNHLY and FYNNEI. The CDR3 here is CASSNTGTDTQYF. CDR3 nucleotide sequence: TGTGCCAGCAGTAATACTGGCACAGATACGCAGTATTTT.

This clone was recorded once. The V gene is TRBV7-2, the J gene TRBJ2-1; 11 positions match TRBD2. Germline loops: CDR1 SGHTA, CDR2 FQGNSA. The CDR3 is made up of 17 amino acids. V lost 4 bases to trimming and J lost 3 bases; unmatched junction nucleotides: 8. CDR3 DNA: TGTGCCAGCAGCTACGACCCTAGCGGGGGGTTCTACAATGAGCAGTTCTTC. It encodes CASSYDPSGGFYNEQFF.

V is TRBV19 and J is TRBJ1-5; D possibly corresponds to TRBD1 (6 bases). The germline V gene encodes CDR1 LNHDA and CDR2 SQIVND (reference sequence). The CDR3 sequence is 14 residues long. The V end was cut by 10 bases, the J end by 4 bases, with 17 bases between. For the CDR3, the DNA is TGTGCCACCCGAGGAGGGGGGGGGAATCAGCCCCAGCATTTT. It specifies CATRGGGGNQPQHF.